A selection of T cell receptor beta chains follows, all from one sample in a study of vaccination effects on CD4 cells after COVID-19. The protocol was immunoSEQ multiplex PCR, while the TCRdb copy is restricted to in-frame clones and leaves out a portion. The profile shows approximately 30,000 clones, about 80% of them singletons. The antigens of these receptors remain unknown. This sample comprised CD4+ T cells from PBMCs cultured with HCoV-NL63 spike peptides, obtained after COVID-19 vaccination. The source of these receptors is a human donor who received a COVID-19 vaccine. Some clones in this sample may be carry-over from other donors' samples. The CDR3 runs from the conserved cysteine through the conserved F or W. D genes are given only for firm matches. The size field is filled for only some rows; it gives once, few, many or a size class.

D gene | clone size | J gene | V gene | CDR3 DNA | CDR3 protein
TRBD1 | NA | TRBJ2-3 | TRBV5-1 | TGCGCCAGCAGCTTGGCCACAGGGGGAGCAGATACGCAGTATTTT | CASSLATGGADTQYF
TRBD1 | once | TRBJ1-2 | TRBV5-1 | TGCGCCAGCAGCCGAGGACAGGGAGGGAACTATGGCTACACCTTC | CASSRGQGGNYGYTF
NA | NA | TRBJ1-4 | TRBV5-1 | TGCGCCAGCAGCTTCCAGGGGAGTAATGAAAAACTGTTTTTT | CASSFQGSNEKLFF
TRBD1 | NA | TRBJ2-2 | TRBV7-3 | TGTGCCAGCAGCTCCCATGGGGGGCAGGGGGCGATCGGGGAGCTGTTTTTT | CASSSHGGQGAIGELFF
NA | NA | TRBJ1-1 | TRBV12-5 | TGTGCTAGTGGTTTGTGGCCGGGAATGAACACTGAAGCTTTCTTT | CASGLWPGMNTEAFF
NA | NA | TRBJ1-1 | TRBV24-1 | TGTGCCACCAGTGATGGCGGACTGATGAACACTGAAGCTTTCTTT | CATSDGGLMNTEAFF
NA | NA | TRBJ1-2 | TRBV10-3 | TGTGCCATCAGTGACCCGACAGGAACCAACTATGGCTACACCTTC | CAISDPTGTNYGYTF
NA | NA | TRBJ2-5 | TRBV9 | TGTGCCAGCAGCGTAGAAGTCGGGCTCAAAGAGACCCAGTACTTC | CASSVEVGLKETQYF
NA | NA | TRBJ1-2 | TRBV6-1 | TGTGCCAGCAGTAAAGCCGCCGGGGGAGCCAACTATGGCTACACCTTC | CASSKAAGGANYGYTF
NA | NA | TRBJ1-2 | TRBV18 | TGTGCCAGCTCACCTCGGACAGCTTCTGGCTACACCTTC | CASSPRTASGYTF
NA | once | TRBJ1-3 | TRBV19 | TGTGCCAGTAGTATAACGTCGGCTGGAAACACCATATATTTT | CASSITSAGNTIYF
NA | NA | TRBJ2-2 | TRBV30 | TGTGCCTGGGGGGGAACTAACACCGGGGAGCTGTTTTTT | CAWGGTNTGELFF
NA | NA | TRBJ1-2 | TRBV6-6 | TGTGCCAGCAGTTACGGGGGGGCCGGCTATGGCTACACCTTC | CASSYGGAGYGYTF
TRBD1 | NA | TRBJ2-5 | TRBV19 | TGTGCCAGTAGTATAACAGGACAGGGGGCTGGGGAGACCCAGTACTTC | CASSITGQGAGETQYF
NA | few | TRBJ2-6 | TRBV7-9 | TGTGCCAGCACTTGGAGTGCCTCTGGGGCCAACGTCCTGACTTTC | CASTWSASGANVLTF
NA | NA | TRBJ1-1 | TRBV5-1 | TGCGCCAGCAGCTTGGAACCGGGGGCCCACACTGAAGCTTTCTTT | CASSLEPGAHTEAFF
NA | NA | TRBJ2-1 | TRBV2 | TGTGCCAGCAGCCTACAACCGAGCTCCTACAATGAGCAGTTCTTC | CASSLQPSSYNEQFF
TRBD2 | NA | TRBJ2-5 | TRBV24-1 | TGTGCCACCAGTGTCGCGGGGGAGGTCCAAGAGACCCAGTACTTC | CATSVAGEVQETQYF
TRBD1 | NA | TRBJ1-2 | TRBV2 | TGTGCCAGCAGTGAAGGACAGGGCTTTGGCTATGGCTACACCTTC | CASSEGQGFGYGYTF
TRBD1 | NA | TRBJ1-5 | TRBV6-5 | TGTGCCAGCAGGGAGACAGGGGGGGACAATCAGCCCCAGCATTTT | CASRETGGDNQPQHF
NA | NA | TRBJ1-3 | TRBV5-1 | TGCGCCAGCAGCTCTCAGGGGCCCTCCTCTGGAAACACCATATATTTT | CASSSQGPSSGNTIYF
TRBD1 | NA | TRBJ2-1 | TRBV5-1 | TGCGCCAGCAGCCTTCGACAGGGGGCATTGAATGAGCAGTTCTTC | CASSLRQGALNEQFF
NA | NA | TRBJ2-2 | TRBV18 | TGTGCCAGCTCCCGCCCGACAGGCCCGAACACCGGGGAGCTGTTTTTT | CASSRPTGPNTGELFF
NA | NA | TRBJ2-6 | TRBV3-1/TRBV3-2 | TGTGCCAGCATGTCTGGGGCCAACGTCCTGACTTTC | CASMSGANVLTF
NA | NA | TRBJ2-3 | TRBV9 | TGTGCCAGCAGCGTAGGCGGCGAGCAACATACGCAGTATTTT | CASSVGGEQHTQYF
TRBD1 | NA | TRBJ1-5 | TRBV15 | TGTGCCACCAGCAGAGCGACAGGGGGCAATTATCAGCCCCAGCATTTT | CATSRATGGNYQPQHF
NA | NA | TRBJ1-5 | TRBV27 | TGTGCCAGCAGTCTCAACCGTATGCAGCCCCAGCATTTT | CASSLNRMQPQHF
NA | NA | TRBJ2-3 | TRBV19 | TGTGCCAGTAGTGAGGGGAACCCACAGATAACGCAGTATTTT | CASSEGNPQITQYF
NA | NA | TRBJ2-1 | TRBV12-5 | TGTGCTAGTGGGAGGACCGAGGACTCTAAATTACCCCACTACAATGAGCAGTTCTTC | CASGRTEDSKLPHYNEQFF
TRBD1 | NA | TRBJ2-3 | TRBV24-1 | TGTGCCACCAGTGACCCGGGACAGGGAACAGATACGCAGTATTTT | CATSDPGQGTDTQYF
NA | NA | TRBJ1-2 | TRBV4-3 | TGCGCCAGCTCCCCCGGGGTGGGGGCGCTAATCTATGGCTACACCTTC | CASSPGVGALIYGYTF
NA | NA | TRBJ1-2 | TRBV3-1/TRBV3-2 | TGTGCCAGCAGCTTCGGGGACGGCTACACCTTC | CASSFGDGYTF
NA | NA | TRBJ1-2 | TRBV3-1/TRBV3-2 | TGTGCCAGCAGCCTTCCGGGACCTAGAGCCTATGGCTACACCTTC | CASSLPGPRAYGYTF
NA | few | TRBJ1-2 | TRBV6-5 | TGTGCCAGCAGCTTAGGGAGCCATAACTATGGCTACACCTTC | CASSLGSHNYGYTF
NA | NA | TRBJ2-4 | TRBV4-1 | TGCGCCAGCAGCCAAGATCCGGGGCCCCCGTCAACCGTTCAGTACTTC | CASSQDPGPPSTVQYF
NA | NA | TRBJ1-1 | TRBV27 | TGTGCCACCTTCCGACTCGCCGGGGGGACCACTGAAGCTTTCTTT | CATFRLAGGTTEAFF
TRBD1 | NA | TRBJ2-5 | TRBV2 | TGTGCCAGCAGTGTCGGGACAGGGGACTACCAAGAGACCCAGTACTTC | CASSVGTGDYQETQYF
NA | NA | TRBJ1-3 | TRBV4-1 | TGCGCCAGCAGCCAAGACTCTATCTCCTACACCATATATTTT | CASSQDSISYTIYF
TRBD2 | NA | TRBJ2-3 | TRBV2 | TGTGCCTGCCAGAGGACTAGCGTCGCAGATACGCAGTATTTT | CACQRTSVADTQYF
NA | NA | TRBJ2-2 | TRBV7-7 | TGTGCCAGCAGCCCCGGGACGGGTTACACCGGGGAGCTGTTTTTT | CASSPGTGYTGELFF
TRBD2 | NA | TRBJ2-2 | TRBV5-1 | TGCGCCAGCAGCCGGACTAGCGGGGGGGCCGGGGAGCTGTTTTTT | CASSRTSGGAGELFF
NA | NA | TRBJ1-5 | TRBV7-2 | TGTGCCTCCCGGAGGGGGGGGAGCAATCAGCCCCAGCATTTT | CASRRGGSNQPQHF
NA | NA | TRBJ2-5 | TRBV18 | TGTGCCAGCTCTGACGCGGTGGGCGAGACCCAGTACTTC | CASSDAVGETQYF
NA | NA | TRBJ1-2 | TRBV3-1/TRBV3-2 | TGTGCCAGCAGCCAAGGGATAGACAACTATGGCTACACCTTC | CASSQGIDNYGYTF
TRBD1 | NA | TRBJ1-6 | TRBV12-3/TRBV12-4 | TGTGCCAGCAGGGGGACAGCTAATTCACCCCTCCACTTT | CASRGTANSPLHF
TRBD1 | NA | TRBJ1-5 | TRBV6-2/TRBV6-3 | TGTGCCAGCAGTGGGACAGGTCGATCTCAGCCCCAGCATTTT | CASSGTGRSQPQHF
NA | NA | TRBJ1-3 | TRBV19 | TGTGCAGTTACTCAGGGGTCCGCTGGAAACACCATATATTTT | CAVTQGSAGNTIYF
NA | NA | TRBJ1-5 | TRBV11-3 | TGTGCCAGCAGGCCCCTGGGGAATTTCGGGCAGCCCCAGCATTTT | CASRPLGNFGQPQHF
NA | few | TRBJ1-3 | TRBV7-8 | TGTGCCAGCAGCTACACAGGGAGCTCTGGAAACACCATATATTTT | CASSYTGSSGNTIYF
TRBD1 | NA | TRBJ2-1 | TRBV19 | TGTGCCAGTAGCGGGGACAGCGGATCCTACAATGAGCAGTTCTTC | CASSGDSGSYNEQFF
NA | NA | TRBJ1-2 | TRBV6-6 | TGTGCCAGCAGTTCCGAAGACATATCACCTGGCTACACCTTC | CASSSEDISPGYTF
NA | NA | TRBJ2-3 | TRBV5-1 | TGCGCCAGCAACCACGGGGATGGGACAGATACGCAGTATTTT | CASNHGDGTDTQYF
NA | once | TRBJ1-6 | TRBV27 | TGTGCCAGTACACCCTACCTCAATTCACCCCTCCACTTT | CASTPYLNSPLHF
NA | NA | TRBJ1-1 | TRBV12-3/TRBV12-4 | TGTGCCAGCAGTTTAGGGTTAAACACTGAAGCTTTCTTT | CASSLGLNTEAFF
NA | NA | TRBJ2-5 | TRBV3-1/TRBV3-2 | TGTGCCAGCAGCCAAGTTCGGGAGACCCAGTACTTC | CASSQVRETQYF
TRBD2 | NA | TRBJ2-2 | TRBV5-1 | TGCGCCAGCAGCCTGGGCGGGGGTGGCACCGGGGAGCTGTTTTTT | CASSLGGGGTGELFF
NA | NA | TRBJ1-2 | TRBV29-1 | TGCAGTTCTACGCCGGGCTCTAACTATGGCTACACCTTC | CSSTPGSNYGYTF
NA | NA | TRBJ2-1 | TRBV28 | TGTGCCAGCAGTTTACAAGGGACGGTTTACAATGAGCAGTTCTTC | CASSLQGTVYNEQFF
NA | NA | TRBJ1-1 | TRBV6-2/TRBV6-3 | TGTGCCAGCAGTTACCAGGGGATTGAAGCTTTCTTT | CASSYQGIEAFF
NA | NA | TRBJ1-2 | TRBV2 | TGTGCCAGCCTAATGACCGTAAACTATGGCTACACCTTC | CASLMTVNYGYTF